The entry below gives a single T cell receptor (beta chain) sequence along with its context. Original processing notes: Quantification of nucleated cells was approximated via reference gene primer amplification. TCRdb's table, derived via immunoSEQ multiplex PCR, lists solely in-frame clones and lacks some. Clone size and V and J calls were adopted from that table, with D and trimming inferred from the DNA. The sample lists some 82,000 clones, 81% occurring once. The data are from a study of blood T cell repertoires in COVID-19. Across the whole study: COVID-19 samples, acute and convalescent, were from the United States, Italy and Spain. T cells, B-cell-depleted T cells, or PBMCs provided the cDNA or gDNA that served as material.

Germline assignment: CDR1 GTSNPN and CDR2 SVGIG (reference sequence). Trimming took 0 bases from V and 2 from J, leaving 7 bases between them. This CDR3 comprises 13 residues. This sequence originates from a man at least 80 years old with acute or convalescent COVID-19. Sequenced sample: peripheral blood. This chain joins TRBV30 and TRBJ1-2; D is unresolved. The CDR3 is CAWSVQVNYGYTF. For the CDR3, the DNA is TGTGCCTGGAGTGTACAAGTGAACTATGGCTACACCTTC.